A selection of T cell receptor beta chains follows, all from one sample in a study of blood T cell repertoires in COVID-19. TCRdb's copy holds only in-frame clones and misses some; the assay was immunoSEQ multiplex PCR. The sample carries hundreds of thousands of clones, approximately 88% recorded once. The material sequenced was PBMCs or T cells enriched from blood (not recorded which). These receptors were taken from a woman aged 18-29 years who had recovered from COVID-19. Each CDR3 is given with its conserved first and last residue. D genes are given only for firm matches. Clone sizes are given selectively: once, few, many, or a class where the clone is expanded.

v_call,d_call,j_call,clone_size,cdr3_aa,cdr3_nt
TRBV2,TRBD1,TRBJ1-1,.,CASSERTGVGRTEAFF,TGTGCCAGCAGTGAGAGGACAGGGGTAGGCCGAACTGAAGCTTTCTTT
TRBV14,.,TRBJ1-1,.,CASSQSQGTEAFF,TGTGCCAGCAGCCAATCACAGGGCACTGAAGCTTTCTTT
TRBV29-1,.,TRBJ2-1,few,CSVEYLDSANYNEQFF,TGCAGCGTTGAGTATCTGGACAGCGCTAACTACAATGAGCAGTTCTTC
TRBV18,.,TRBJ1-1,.,CASSPPSRGVTEAFF,TGTGCCAGCTCACCACCGAGCAGGGGAGTCACTGAAGCTTTCTTT
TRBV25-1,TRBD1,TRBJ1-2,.,CASSGYTGGGYGYTF,TGTGCCAGCAGTGGATACACAGGGGGCGGCTATGGCTACACCTTC
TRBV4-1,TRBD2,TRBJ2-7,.,CASSPIAGGVYEQYF,TGCGCCAGCAGCCCAATAGCGGGAGGAGTCTACGAGCAGTACTTC
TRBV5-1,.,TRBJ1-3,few,CASSLGAPASGNTIYF,TGCGCCAGCAGCTTGGGGGCCCCCGCCTCTGGAAACACCATATATTTT
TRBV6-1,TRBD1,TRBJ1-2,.,CASSDPGGHYGYTF,TGTGCCAGCAGTGATCCAGGGGGTCACTATGGCTACACCTTC
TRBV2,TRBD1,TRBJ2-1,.,CASSARGPPNEQFF,TGTGCCAGCAGCGCCAGGGGGCCCCCCAATGAGCAGTTCTTC
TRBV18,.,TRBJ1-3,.,CASSPPRQVENTIYF,TGTGCCAGCTCACCACCGAGACAGGTTGAGAACACCATATATTTT
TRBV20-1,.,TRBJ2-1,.,CSASRQGHNEQFF,TGCAGTGCTAGTCGGCAGGGCCACAATGAGCAGTTCTTC
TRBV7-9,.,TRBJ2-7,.,CASSFPGHGYEQYF,TGTGCCAGCAGCTTTCCGGGACACGGCTACGAGCAGTACTTC
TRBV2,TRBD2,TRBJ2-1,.,CASSLRMAGDSEQFF,TGTGCCAGCAGTCTTAGGATGGCGGGGGATAGCGAGCAGTTCTTC
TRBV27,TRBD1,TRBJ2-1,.,CASSFLDRGYNEQFF,TGTGCCAGCAGTTTTCTGGACAGGGGCTACAATGAGCAGTTCTTC
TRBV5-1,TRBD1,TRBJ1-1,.,CASSSTQGGTEAFF,TGCGCCAGCAGCTCCACACAGGGGGGCACTGAAGCTTTCTTT
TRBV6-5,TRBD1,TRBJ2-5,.,CASRRQGWGETQYF,TGTGCCAGCAGGAGACAGGGGTGGGGGGAGACCCAGTACTTC
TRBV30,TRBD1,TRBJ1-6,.,CAWSGRQGGSPLHF,TGTGCCTGGAGTGGTAGACAGGGTGGTTCACCCCTCCACTTT
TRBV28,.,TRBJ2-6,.,CASSSRTGPGANVLTF,TGTGCCAGCAGTTCCCGTACAGGGCCCGGGGCCAACGTCCTGACTTTC
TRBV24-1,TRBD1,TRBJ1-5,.,CATGDRGSNQPQHF,TGTGCCACCGGGGACAGGGGTAGCAATCAGCCCCAGCATTTT
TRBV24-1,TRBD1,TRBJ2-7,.,CATSDARGPKQYF,TGTGCCACCAGTGATGCCAGGGGGCCGAAGCAGTACTTC
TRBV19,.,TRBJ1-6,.,CASSTPTSGNSPLHF,TGTGCCAGTAGTACCCCGACCTCGGGTAATTCACCCCTCCACTTT
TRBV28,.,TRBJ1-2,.,CASSLSPSGYSGYTF,TGTGCCAGCAGTTTGTCCCCGTCAGGGTATAGCGGCTACACCTTC
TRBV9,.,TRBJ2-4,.,CASSVEEGGLAKNIQYF,TGTGCCAGCAGCGTAGAGGAGGGAGGACTAGCCAAAAACATTCAGTACTTC
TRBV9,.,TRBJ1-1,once,CASSAKAGGEVSEAFF,TGTGCCAGCAGCGCCAAAGCGGGGGGAGAGGTTAGTGAAGCTTTCTTT
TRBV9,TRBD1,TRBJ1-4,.,CASSTRTGEGEKLFF,TGTGCCAGCAGCACTCGGACAGGGGAAGGCGAAAAACTGTTTTTT
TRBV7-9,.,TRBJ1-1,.,CASGRRTEGEAFF,TGTGCCAGCGGGCGAAGGACTGAGGGTGAAGCTTTCTTT
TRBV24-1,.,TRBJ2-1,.,CATSDPPRGLRGTYNEQFF,TGTGCCACCAGTGACCCCCCTCGGGGACTAAGGGGGACCTACAATGAGCAGTTCTTC
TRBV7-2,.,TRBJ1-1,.,CASSLYGKDTEAFF,TGTGCCAGCAGCTTATACGGGAAAGACACTGAAGCTTTCTTT
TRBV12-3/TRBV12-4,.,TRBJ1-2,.,CASSFGYFDGYTF,TGTGCCAGCAGTTTCGGGTATTTCGATGGCTACACCTTC